This T cell receptor (beta chain) was retrieved from a study of blood T cell repertoires in COVID-19. Study information: Italy, Spain and the United States were the sources of the convalescent and acute COVID-19 samples. PBMCs, B-cell-depleted T cells, or T cells were the source of the cDNA or gDNA that made up the material.

This clone was found once. CDR1 is GTSNPN, CDR2 SVGIG, per germline (reference sequence). CDR3 length: 14 amino acids. Deletions cut 1 base from V and 0 bases from J, with 7 bases between. In the original workflow: Cell counts per sample came from amplifying reference gene primers. Only in-frame clones appear in the TCRdb table, and some are missing; sequencing was by immunoSEQ multiplex PCR. V and J calls and clone size are copied from that table; D and trimming were computed from the DNA. The table records approximately 98,000 clones, 71% of them present only once. This sequence joins TRBV30 and TRBJ1-3; D remains ambiguous. This sequence was found in a woman in her 40s with acute or convalescent COVID-19. What was sequenced was peripheral blood. DNA for the CDR3: TGTGCCTGGAGTGGCACAGACTCTGGAAACACCATATATTTT. It yields the protein CAWSGTDSGNTIYF.